This T cell receptor (beta chain) was captured in a study of blood T cell repertoires in COVID-19. Study-wide background: There were acute and convalescent COVID-19 samples, and they came from the United States, Italy and Spain. In each case, the material was cDNA or gDNA derived from T cells, B-cell-depleted T cells, or PBMCs.

Germline CDR1 is LGHNA and CDR2 is YSLEER. V shed 1 base, J shed 10 bases, and the junction held 9 bases outside the gene matches. The length of the CDR3 is 14 residues. Original processing methods: How many nucleated cells were present was estimated from reference gene primer amplification. Measured with immunoSEQ multiplex PCR; TCRdb has only the in-frame clones, and not every one. For V, J and clone size, that table is used; D and trimming come from the DNA. The sample yields about 89,000 clones, 81% seen once. The genes are TRBV4-3 and TRBJ1-1; 7 bases agree with TRBD1. What was sequenced was peripheral blood. This sequence originates from a woman aged 80 or older with acute or convalescent COVID-19. CDR3 nucleotides: TGCGCCAGCAGCCAAGCGTCGCGACAGGGCCCAGCTTTCTTT. It specifies CASSQASRQGPAFF.